This T cell receptor beta chain was captured by sequencing in a study of cytotoxic CD8 clonotypes in ibrutinib-treated CLL. The CDR3 has 14 amino acids. Germline CDR1 GTSNPN, CDR2 SVGIG (reference sequence). The protocol was immunoSEQ multiplex PCR, while the TCRdb copy is restricted to in-frame clones and leaves out a portion. The repertoire has approximately 92,000 clones, approximately 77% of them found once; the top ten carry roughly 24%. Findings of the study overall: Shared public clonotypes were rare, and on treatment they either got smaller or stayed the same.

By share, this clone ranks as medium-sized. Antigen: not known. The source of this sequence is a human donor with chronic lymphocytic leukemia. The sequencing here drew on PBMCs, taken after 24 months of ibrutinib treatment. The gene calls are TRBV30 and TRBJ1-3, with TRBD1 matching 8 bases. CDR3 amino acids: CASGQDRSGNTIYF. In nucleotides, the CDR3 is TGTGCTTCGGGACAGGACCGCTCTGGAAACACCATATATTTT.